Following are 22 T cell receptor beta chains from one sample sequenced in a study of cytomegalovirus exposure and HLA in healthy donors. This PCR relied on a set of 60 Vbeta primers and 13 Jbeta primers. Clones were read by immunoSEQ multiplex PCR, and TCRdb kept only the in-frame ones, dropping some. Among 65,000 to 90,000 clones listed, just under 75% were seen once. The material sequenced was PBMCs. These receptor sequences come from a man aged 55 to 69 in good health and CMV-seronegative.

This sequence joins TRBV5-1 and TRBJ2-3, with a tentative D call TRBD2 (7 bases). CDR1 and CDR2 (germline): SGHRS, YFSETQ. The CDR3 totals 15 residues. Trimming cost V 4 bases and J 5 bases, with 17 bases left between them. This CDR3 is CASSPEGGVVDTQYF. The CDR3 bases are TGCGCCAGCAGCCCCGAAGGGGGGGTGGTAGATACGCAGTATTTT.

This chain joins TRBV5-1 and TRBJ2-5, with D tentatively TRBD1 (7 bases). The CDR3 contains 13 residues. Germline CDR1 SGHRS, CDR2 YFSETQ. Trimming cost V 4 bases and J 7 bases, with 14 bases left between them. The CDR3 region has the DNA TGCGCCAGCAGCCCACGACAGGGAGGGACCCAGTACTTC. It encodes CASSPRQGGTQYF.

V is TRBV6-5 and J is TRBJ2-2, with 7 bases aligning to TRBD1. Germline CDR1 and CDR2: MNHEY and SVGAGI. This CDR3 contains 15 residues. V trimming: 5 bases; J trimming: 9 bases; junction bases outside the gene matches: 12. The CDR3 region is CASSPQGVRTRELFF. CDR3 DNA: TGTGCCAGCAGTCCTCAGGGGGTGAGGACCCGGGAGCTGTTTTTT.

The sample holds one count of this clone. The chain has TRBV2 and TRBJ1-5; D is unresolved. Deletions cut 4 bases from V and 2 bases from J, with 9 bases between. Germline CDR1 is SNHLY and CDR2 is FYNNEI. The CDR3 has 14 residues. CDR3 in DNA: TGTGCCAGCAGTGCGAATAGCGGCAATCAGCCCCAGCATTTT. Its translation: CASSANSGNQPQHF.

The chain uses TRBV4-2 and TRBJ1-1; D gene unclear. The length of the CDR3 is 14 residues. Germline V gene data show CDR1 as LGHNA and CDR2 as YNFKEQ. V lost 0 bases and J lost 5, with 10 bases in between. The CDR3, as DNA: TGTGCCAGCAGCCAAGATGGGCCGGGGACTGAAGCTTTCTTT. This sequence encodes CASSQDGPGTEAFF.

V gene TRBV19 combines with J gene TRBJ1-2; D gene unclear. Trimming shortened V by 3 bases and J by 4 bases, and 12 bases separated the two germline ends. CDR3 length: 14 residues. CDR1 LNHDA and CDR2 SQIVND come from the germline V gene (reference sequence). CDR3 sequence (DNA): TGTGCCAGTAGTATGGACGGGAGGTCCTATGGCTACACCTTC. Translating gives CASSMDGRSYGYTF. Based on the CDR3 plus reference TRBV19 and TRBJ1-2, the full variable domain is DGGITQSPKYLFRKEGQNVTLSCEQNLNHDAMYWYRQDPGQGLRLIYYSQIVNDFQKGDIAEGYSVSREKKESFPLTVTSAQKNPTAFYLCASSMDGRSYGYTFGSGTRLTVV.

As DNA, the CDR3 is TGCGCCAGCAGCTTGGCAGGGGGGACCGGGGAGCTGTTTTTT. This gives the protein CASSLAGGTGELFF. V and J are TRBV5-1 and TRBJ2-2, with a possible D match to TRBD1 (7 bases). CDR1 is SGHRS, CDR2 YFSETQ, per germline. The CDR3 contains 14 residues. V was cut by 0 bases and J by 5 bases, with 8 bases left in between.

V and J are TRBV5-1 and TRBJ1-1, with 9 bases matching TRBD1. The CDR3 runs to 14 residues. Losses at the gene ends were 2 bases for V and 5 bases for J; bases not matched to a gene: 4. Germline-derived CDR1 and CDR2 are SGHRS and YFSETQ. The CDR3 is CASSLPGQGTEAFF. The CDR3 DNA follows: TGCGCCAGCAGCTTACCGGGACAGGGTACTGAAGCTTTCTTT.

The chain recombines TRBV27 with TRBJ2-2; D is perhaps TRBD1 (6 bases). V lost 5 bases and J lost 3, with 22 bases in between. CDR3 size: 18 residues. Germline CDR1 MNHEY, CDR2 SMNVEV (reference sequence). CDR3 coding DNA: TGTGCCAGCAGTCACACGCCCAACAGGGTTGAGTACACCGGGGAGCTGTTTTTT. Protein sequence: CASSHTPNRVEYTGELFF.

The genes are TRBV5-1 and TRBJ1-1, with D maybe TRBD1 (5 bases). This CDR3 comprises 17 residues. Germline V gene lookup returns CDR1 SGHRS and CDR2 YFSETQ. The V and J ends lost 6 bases and 1 base respectively, with 22 bases between them. The CDR3 DNA sequence: TGCGCCAGCAAAGATTCCCAGGGTTCTATATGGAACACTGAAGCTTTCTTT. Amino acids: CASKDSQGSIWNTEAFF.

The chain uses TRBV21-1 and TRBJ1-5; whether TRBD1, the table's D call, matches the DNA was not checked. TRBV21-1 corresponds to a pseudogene. The CDR3 has 17 residues. The CDR3 region is CASSLRQGWRCNQPQHF. The CDR3 region has the DNA TGTGCCAGCAGCTTACGACAGGGCTGGAGGTGCAATCAGCCCCAGCATTTT.

A remark on this clone: Other nucleotide sequences in the sample specify the same CDR3. The chain has TRBV4-1 and TRBJ2-7, with D tentatively TRBD2 (5 bases). This CDR3 region has 13 residues. Germline lookup yields CDR1 MGHRA and CDR2 YSYEKL. The ends were cut back, 0 bases at V and 7 bases at J, with 10 bases in the middle. This CDR3 reads CASSQDNRGEQYF. For the CDR3, the DNA is TGCGCCAGCAGCCAAGACAACAGAGGGGAGCAGTACTTC.

This chain connects TRBV18 to TRBJ1-6; TRBD1 matches 7 bases. CDR3 length: 14 residues. Trimming cost V 5 bases and J 6 bases; bases outside gene matches: 4. Germline V gives CDR1 KGHSH, CDR2 LQKENI. This CDR3 reads CASSVDRANSPLHF. CDR3 nucleotide sequence: TGTGCCAGCTCAGTAGACAGGGCTAATTCACCCCTCCACTTT.

The J gene is TRBJ2-3, the V gene TRBV28, with 9 bases lining up with TRBD2. Unmatched junction bases numbered 6, after V lost 5 bases and J lost 3 bases. Germline values: CDR1 MDHEN, CDR2 SYDVKM. This CDR3 spans 15 amino acids. Here the CDR3 DNA reads TGTGCCAGCAGTCCACGACTAGCGGAGACAGATACGCAGTATTTT. Translating it yields CASSPRLAETDTQYF.

The chain joins TRBV13 to TRBJ1-2; 11 positions agree with TRBD1. The length of the CDR3 is 14 residues. Looked up from germline, CDR1 is PRHDT and CDR2 is FYEKMQ (reference sequence). V shed 5 bases, J shed 4 bases, and the junction held 3 bases outside the gene matches. The CDR3 here is CASSQGTGGYGYTF. As DNA, the CDR3 is TGTGCCAGCAGCCAAGGGACAGGGGGCTATGGCTACACCTTC.

This chain uses TRBV25-1 with TRBJ2-5; weak D call: TRBD2 (5 bases). This CDR3 is built from 16 residues. Trimming pared 4 bases from V and 4 bases from J, leaving 19 bases between. The germline V gene encodes CDR1 MGHDK and CDR2 SYGVNS. CDR3 amino acids: CASSVSSGSLRETQYF. The CDR3 DNA sequence: TGTGCCAGCAGTGTCTCAAGCGGTAGCTTGCGAGAGACCCAGTACTTC. Full variable domain (outside the CDR3, taken from reference TRBV25-1 and TRBJ2-5): EADIYQTPRYLVIGTGKKITLECSQTMGHDKMYWYQQDPGMELHLIHYSYGVNSTEKGDLSSESTVSRIRTEHFPLTLESARPSHTSQYLCASSVSSGSLRETQYFGPGTRLLVL.

J is TRBJ1-2 and V is TRBV5-1, with 7 bases lining up with TRBD1. CDR3 length: 15 amino acids. Germline V gene data show CDR1 as SGHRS and CDR2 as YFSETQ. The V and J ends lost 4 bases and 2 bases, in that order; junction bases with no gene match: 8. As DNA, the CDR3 is TGCGCCAGCAGCCGGGAGGGACAGCGGAACTATGGCTACACCTTC. It yields the protein CASSREGQRNYGYTF.

For this clone: One junction end disagrees with the germline gene, perhaps due to a read error. The CDR3: CASSEVLSSAYF. The DNA for the CDR3 is TGCGCCAGCAGTGAAGTTTTGAGTTCCGCCTACTTC. The chain links TRBV10-2 to TRBJ1-2; D not resolved. The length of the CDR3 is 12 residues. Germline V CDR1 and CDR2: WSHSY, SAAADI.

This chain connects TRBV7-3 to TRBJ1-6, with 7 bases that match TRBD1. The V and J ends lost 5 bases and 7 bases, in that order; junction bases with no gene match: 5. The CDR3 covers 14 residues. The germline V gene encodes CDR1 SGHTA and CDR2 FQGTGA. CDR3 sequence (DNA): TGTGCCAGCAGCACCGGGACAGCCAATTCACCCCTCCACTTT. Translating it yields CASSTGTANSPLHF.

This clone was counted a few times. This chain joins TRBV2 and TRBJ2-5, with TRBD2 matching 13 bases. In germline, CDR1 is SNHLY, CDR2 FYNNEI. The CDR3 is 16 amino acids. The J segment lost 1 base and the V segment lost 4 bases, leaving 3 bases of the junction unmatched. For the CDR3, the DNA is TGTGCCAGCAGTGGGACTAGCGGGGGATTCCAAGAGACCCAGTACTTC. Encoded protein: CASSGTSGGFQETQYF.

For this clone: One end of the junction varies from germline; a read error may be responsible. This chain connects TRBV7-7 to TRBJ1-3; possible D gene TRBD1, 5 bases. The CDR3 extends over 13 amino acids. Germline CDR1 reads SSHAT; CDR2 reads FNYEAQ (reference sequence). The CDR3 reads CASSLDTGNTIYF. Written as DNA, the CDR3 is TGTGCTAGCAGCCTGGACACTGGAAACACCATATATTTT.

There are a few counts of this clone. The chain combines TRBV7-8 with TRBJ2-5; 10 nucleotides match TRBD2. There are 14 residues in the CDR3. J gave up 1 base and V 11 bases, and 7 bases lay outside the gene matches. Germline V gives CDR1 SGHVS, CDR2 FQNEAQ. The CDR3 spells CASSGGSSQETQYF. CDR3 bases: TGTGCCTCTAGCGGGGGCAGCAGCCAAGAGACCCAGTACTTC. The full variable domain, its missing parts supplied by reference TRBV7-8 and TRBJ2-5, is GAGVSQSPRYKVAKRGQDVALRCDPISGHVSLFWYQQALGQGPEFLTYFQNEAQLDKSGLPSDRFFAERPEGSVSTLKIQRTQQEDSAVYLCASSGGSSQETQYFGPGTRLLVL.